What follows are 12 T cell receptor beta chains derived from one specimen sequenced in a study of T cell changes during pregnancy in multiple sclerosis. Sequencing used immunoSEQ multiplex PCR; TCRdb keeps in-frame clones, though not all of them. Of 65,000 to 90,000 clones listed, about 90% are singletons. This specimen was CD4+ T cells from peripheral blood mononuclear cells, taken after pregnancy. These receptors came from a female donor with multiple sclerosis, enrolled in a pregnancy study.

The rearrangement joins TRBV5-4 to TRBJ1-1; D call uncertain. Germline CDR1 SGHNT, CDR2 YYREEE (reference sequence). The CDR3 has 15 amino acids. The V and J ends lost 0 bases and 1 base respectively, with 10 bases between them. CDR3: CASSLGHRENTEAFF. As DNA, the CDR3 is TGTGCCAGCAGCTTGGGACACCGGGAGAACACTGAAGCTTTCTTT.

The chain employs TRBV5-1 and TRBJ1-2, with D possibly being TRBD1 (5 bases). Trimming removed 0 bases at V and 2 bases at J, with 17 bases between. Germline CDR1 and CDR2: SGHRS and YFSETQ. The CDR3 runs to 17 residues. The CDR3 loop is CASSLAEARAANYGYTF. CDR3 nucleotide sequence: TGCGCCAGCAGCTTGGCCGAGGCCAGGGCGGCGAACTATGGCTACACCTTC.

This sequence joins TRBV7-8 and TRBJ1-2; no firm D call. The CDR3 contains 13 residues. V shed 7 bases and J shed 4 bases, with 13 bases lying between them. Germline loops: CDR1 SGHVS, CDR2 FQNEAQ. The CDR3 bases are TGTGCCAGCACCTTGCCCGACTCCTATGGCTACACCTTC. This codes for CASTLPDSYGYTF.

This clone was picked up one time. Here the CDR3 DNA reads TGTGCCAGCAGCCCCGGACAGGGGGCTAGGAATCAGCCCCAGCATTTT. This translates into CASSPGQGARNQPQHF. This chain joins TRBV9 and TRBJ1-5; 11 positions match TRBD1. V lost 4 bases, J lost 4 bases, and 7 bases stayed unmatched. Germline assignment: CDR1 SGDLS and CDR2 YYNGEE. The CDR3 covers 16 residues.

The genes are TRBV5-1 and TRBJ2-5; 7 bases line up with TRBD2. Per germline, CDR1 SGHRS and CDR2 YFSETQ. This CDR3 has 13 amino acids. V was pared by 3 bases and J by 5 bases, with 4 bases of the junction left unmatched. The CDR3 is CASSSGLEETQYF. CDR3 sequence (DNA): TGCGCCAGCAGCTCAGGACTAGAGGAGACCCAGTACTTC.

The V and J genes are TRBV7-2 and TRBJ2-1; TRBD2 aligns across 8 bases. This CDR3 is 16 amino acids long. The germline gives CDR1 SGHTA, CDR2 FQGNSA. Trimming removed 3 bases from V and 4 bases from J; junction bases left unmatched: 8. This CDR3 reads CASSLGGGKSYNEQFF. CDR3 bases: TGTGCCAGCAGCTTGGGCGGGGGGAAATCGTACAATGAGCAGTTCTTC.

Details on this clone: The DNA is omitted, as the CDR3 cannot be located on it reliably, and the CDR3 follows TCRdb's listing. The chain couples TRBV6-5 to TRBJ2-1; no check of the table's D call, TRBD2, against the DNA was made. CDR1 is MNHEY and CDR2 is SVGAGI in the germline V gene. The CDR3 has 16 amino acids, counting both end residues. The CDR3 loop is CASSSSRQKTYNEQFF.

The chain joins TRBV6-6 to TRBJ2-7; D unresolved. Trimming cost V 2 bases and J 6 bases, with 11 bases left between them. The CDR3 covers 13 residues. The V gene's germline CDR1 is MNHNY and CDR2 SVGAGI (reference sequence). The CDR3 sequence is CASSYRGTGEQYF. CDR3 DNA: TGTGCCAGCAGTTACAGAGGAACGGGCGAGCAGTACTTC.

This chain joins TRBV7-2 and TRBJ2-3, with 12 bases aligning to TRBD2. Germline V lookup: CDR1 SGHTA, CDR2 FQGNSA. The V gene end was trimmed by 5 bases and the J gene end by 0 bases; junction bases not matched to a gene: 3. This CDR3 is 16 amino acids long. The CDR3 DNA reads as TGTGCCAGCAGCCGGACTAGCGGGGCCAGCACAGATACGCAGTATTTT. As protein: CASSRTSGASTDTQYF.

The rearrangement uses TRBV9 and TRBJ2-2; a possible D gene is TRBD2 (6 bases). The CDR3 loop spans 16 amino acids. Germline CDR1 reads SGDLS; CDR2 reads YYNGEE. V was shortened by 0 bases and J by 5 bases, with 14 bases between the two germline ends. The CDR3 here is CASSVDRGTGTGELFF. CDR3 DNA: TGTGCCAGCAGCGTAGACCGGGGGACTGGGACCGGGGAGCTGTTTTTT.

The genes are TRBV6-6 and TRBJ2-2; TRBD2 is a possible D gene (7 bases). The CDR3 is 15 residues long. Germline loops: CDR1 MNHNY, CDR2 SVGAGI (reference sequence). The V and J ends lost 2 bases and 5 bases respectively, with 12 bases between them. CDR3 sequence (DNA): TGTGCCAGCAGTTACAGGGGGGGGGCTACCGGGGAGCTGTTTTTT. Translating gives CASSYRGGATGELFF.

This sequence joins TRBV27 and TRBJ2-7; D is possibly TRBD2 (7 bases). The germline V gene has CDR1 MNHEY and CDR2 SMNVEV (reference sequence). Trimming pared 7 bases from V and 7 bases from J, leaving 20 bases between. This CDR3 comprises 14 residues. This CDR3 is CASTLVGGLGEQYF. CDR3 in DNA: TGTGCCAGCACCCTCGTGGGGGGGCTGGGTGAGCAGTACTTC.